The subject of this entry is one T cell receptor (beta chain). This sample stems from a study of radiotherapy plus CTLA-4 blockade in lung cancer. Study-wide background: Patients showed objective responses in 18% of cases, and disease control was achieved by under 40%.

Assay: immunoSEQ multiplex PCR; the TCRdb copy retains only in-frame clones and omits some. The table shows fewer than 150,000 clones, with more than 65% occurring only once. The germline V and J ends were trimmed by 1 base and 0 bases, with 11 bases remaining between them. Germline V gene sequence: CDR1 MDHEN, CDR2 SYDVKM. The CDR3 sequence is 16 residues long. This receptor was obtained from a human donor with non-small cell lung cancer who had a partial response to radiotherapy plus ipilimumab. The chain recombines TRBV28 with TRBJ2-3; D gene uncertain. Sequenced material: peripheral blood, taken from a patient treated with radiotherapy plus ipilimumab. The CDR3, as DNA: TGTGCCAGCAGTTTATTTGCTAGTGACAGCACAGATACGCAGTATTTT. It yields the protein CASSLFASDSTDTQYF.